Listed below are T cell receptor beta chains from one sample, sequenced in a study of shared clonotypes between healthy human individuals. The repertoire was sequenced with immunoSEQ multiplex PCR; TCRdb's copy has only in-frame clones and lacks some. The sample holds roughly 850,000 clones; about 96% are singletons and the top ten take less than 0.25%. Specimen: naive CD8+ T cells sorted from blood. These receptors all stem from a man aged 30 to 45 in good health. CDR3s include the opening cysteine and the closing phenylalanine or tryptophan. A D gene is named only where the DNA matches it firmly. Clone sizes are given selectively: once, few, many, or a class where the clone is expanded.

abundance | j_gene | v_gene | d_gene | CDR3nt | CDR3aa
. | TRBJ1-2 | TRBV7-9 | . | TGTGCCAGCAGCTTAGCAGCTAACTATGGCTACACCTTC | CASSLAANYGYTF
. | TRBJ1-5 | TRBV29-1 | . | TGCAGCGTTGAATTAGGGAGGGGACAGCCCCAGCATTTT | CSVELGRGQPQHF
. | TRBJ2-1 | TRBV10-2 | TRBD2 | TGCGCCAGCCGAAGCGGGAGGGCCGGGGCCATGAATGAGCAGTTCTTC | CASRSGRAGAMNEQFF
. | TRBJ2-5 | TRBV7-2 | TRBD1 | TGTGCCAGCAGACAGGGGGTCCAAGAGACCCAGTACTTC | CASRQGVQETQYF
. | TRBJ2-1 | TRBV7-3 | TRBD2 | TGTGCCAGCAGCTTAAGCCCGGGACTACCTTCCTACAATGAGCAGTTCTTC | CASSLSPGLPSYNEQFF
. | TRBJ2-7 | TRBV10-1 | . | TGCGCCAGCAGTGATGGACCATTTGACGATAGCGGAATACACTACGAGCAGTACTTC | CASSDGPFDDSGIHYEQYF
. | TRBJ1-1 | TRBV10-1 | . | TGCGCCAGCAGGGACGGGAGGAACACTGAAGCTTTCTTT | CASRDGRNTEAFF
. | TRBJ2-5 | TRBV28 | . | TGTGCCAGCAGTTTGGATGACAGAGCCCAAGAGACCCAGTACTTC | CASSLDDRAQETQYF
. | TRBJ2-3 | TRBV9 | . | TGTGCCAGCAGCGATAGTGCGTTTAGCACAGATACGCAGTATTTT | CASSDSAFSTDTQYF
once | TRBJ1-2 | TRBV7-9 | . | TGTGCCAGCAGCTTAATTGACGACCACTATGGCTACACCTTC | CASSLIDDHYGYTF
. | TRBJ2-1 | TRBV5-5 | . | TGTGCCAGCAGCTTGGTTGGTGGTTCCTACAATGAGCAGTTCTTC | CASSLVGGSYNEQFF
. | TRBJ2-3 | TRBV10-3 | . | TGTGCCATCAGTGAGGGACTATCCCCCACAGATACGCAGTATTTT | CAISEGLSPTDTQYF
. | TRBJ1-5 | TRBV27 | TRBD1 | TGTGCCAGCAGCCCCGGGACAGGGGAGAATCAGCCCCAGCATTTT | CASSPGTGENQPQHF
. | TRBJ1-2 | TRBV7-9 | . | TGTGCCAGCAGCTTAGGTCACAGCAAGACTGGCTACACCTTC | CASSLGHSKTGYTF
. | TRBJ2-1 | TRBV12-2 | . | TGTGCAAGTCGCCCGGCCGGGACTAGCAATCTATACAATGAGCAGTTCTTC | CASRPAGTSNLYNEQFF
. | TRBJ2-4 | TRBV29-1 | TRBD2 | TGCAGCGGCCTAGCGGAGGGGTCCAAAAACATTCAGTACTTC | CSGLAEGSKNIQYF
. | TRBJ2-5 | TRBV13 | . | TGTGCCAGCAGCCCGACTAGTCACGAGACCCAGTACTTC | CASSPTSHETQYF
. | TRBJ1-2 | TRBV27 | . | TGTGCCAGCAGTTCCTCCCCCCGGGACACATACTATGGCTACACCTTC | CASSSSPRDTYYGYTF
. | TRBJ2-1 | TRBV27 | TRBD1 | TGTGCCAGCAGTTTATCGAGGACAGGAGCCTACAATGAGCAGTTCTTC | CASSLSRTGAYNEQFF
. | TRBJ2-3 | TRBV15 | TRBD2 | TGTGCCACCAGCGGCTACGGGAGGGAAGACACAGATACGCAGTATTTT | CATSGYGREDTDTQYF
. | TRBJ2-7 | TRBV28 | . | TGTGCCAGCAGTTTAGAAGTTACCTACGAGCAGTACTTC | CASSLEVTYEQYF
. | TRBJ2-1 | TRBV5-1 | TRBD1 | TGCGCCAGCAGCTTGGTGAGGACAGGATTGGGGAATGAGCAGTTCTTC | CASSLVRTGLGNEQFF
. | TRBJ2-7 | TRBV5-1 | . | TGCGCCAGCAGCATAGGGTCTTTCTCCTACGAGCAGTACTTC | CASSIGSFSYEQYF
. | TRBJ2-1 | TRBV6-5 | . | TGTGCCAGCAGTTTACTAAGGGCCTACAATGAGCAGTTCTTC | CASSLLRAYNEQFF